Following are 20 T cell receptor beta chains from one sample sequenced in a study of graft-versus-host responses after intestinal transplantation. Their target antigens are unknown. Measured with immunoSEQ multiplex PCR; TCRdb has only the in-frame clones, and not every one. The sample lists roughly 110,000 clones; roughly 87% were seen once. The starting material was unstimulated CD4+ T cells sorted from spleen or lymph node cells, obtained before transplant. Receptors were obtained from a human donor who was the organ donor for an intestinal transplant.

The chain carries TRBV9 and TRBJ2-1; 8 nucleotides agree with TRBD2. In germline, CDR1 is SGDLS, CDR2 YYNGEE. V was clipped by 2 bases and J by 2 bases; unmatched bases: 3. This CDR3 comprises 15 residues. CDR3 protein: CASSVTGGPYNEQFF. CDR3 DNA: TGTGCCAGCAGCGTGACGGGAGGGCCCTACAATGAGCAGTTCTTC.

This chain links TRBV7-2 with TRBJ2-3, with D perhaps matching TRBD2 (5 bases). Trimming removed 5 bases at V and 7 bases at J, with 19 bases between. CDR3 length: 15 residues. Per the germline V gene, CDR1 is SGHTA and CDR2 is FQGNSA. As DNA, the CDR3 is TGTGCCAGCAGCCTATCCTCCAGCGGCGCGAATACGCAGTATTTT. Protein sequence: CASSLSSSGANTQYF.

The rearrangement uses TRBV14 and TRBJ1-2, with 10 bases that match TRBD1. The CDR3 spans 16 residues. Germline CDR1 and CDR2: SGHDN and FVKESK. V lost 4 bases and J lost 3; bases outside the gene matches: 8. The CDR3 DNA is TGTGCCAGCAGCCCGACGGGACAGGGGAAACACTATGGCTACACCTTC. This sequence encodes CASSPTGQGKHYGYTF.

This clone was recorded once. The rearrangement joins TRBV6-1 to TRBJ2-5, with D possibly matching TRBD2 (5 bases). The CDR3 extends over 14 amino acids. Deletions cut 2 bases from V and 4 bases from J, with 11 bases between. Per germline, CDR1 MNHNS and CDR2 SASEGT. The CDR3 sequence is CASSENTAGETQYF. Here the CDR3 DNA reads TGTGCCAGCAGTGAAAACACGGCGGGAGAGACCCAGTACTTC.

This chain links TRBV19 with TRBJ2-5; a possible D gene is TRBD1 (6 bases). The V and J ends lost 6 bases and 2 bases respectively, with 13 bases between them. CDR1 LNHDA and CDR2 SQIVND come from the germline V gene (reference sequence). The CDR3 has 14 residues. CDR3 coding DNA: TGTGCCAGTAGCCTGGGGGCTCAGCAAGAGACCCAGTACTTC. Its translation: CASSLGAQQETQYF.

The chain joins TRBV27 to TRBJ1-1; D is uncertain. Trimming took off 3 bases at V and 1 base at J, with 15 bases between the two ends. The CDR3 loop spans 16 amino acids. From germline, CDR1 is MNHEY and CDR2 SMNVEV (reference sequence). The CDR3 sequence: CASSFNGWRQNTEAFF. CDR3 sequence (DNA): TGTGCCAGCAGTTTCAACGGTTGGAGACAGAACACTGAAGCTTTCTTT.

The chain uses TRBV11-3 and TRBJ2-3; 9 nucleotides match TRBD2. The CDR3 totals 14 residues. V shed 5 bases and J 7 bases; nucleotides not matched to a gene: 7. Germline V CDR1 and CDR2: SGHNT, YENEEA. The CDR3 region has the DNA TGTGCCAGCAGCCCGGGACTAGCAGATTATACGCAGTATTTT. This sequence encodes CASSPGLADYTQYF.

This clone was observed a single time. This chain connects TRBV19 to TRBJ1-5; 7 bases match TRBD1. Trimming cost V 6 bases and J 0 bases; bases outside gene matches: 5. The CDR3 sequence is 15 residues long. CDR1 LNHDA and CDR2 SQIVND come from the germline V gene (reference sequence). CDR3 coding DNA: TGTGCCAGTAGGGACAGGTCGTTTAGCAATCAGCCCCAGCATTTT. Its translation is CASRDRSFSNQPQHF.

J is TRBJ1-5 and V is TRBV6-1; D remains ambiguous. CDR3 length: 15 amino acids. CDR1 and CDR2 (germline): MNHNS, SASEGT. The V and J ends lost 7 bases and 0 bases respectively, with 13 bases between them. The CDR3 DNA sequence: TGTGCCAGCATCGGACGGGTGGATAGCAATCAGCCCCAGCATTTT. This codes for CASIGRVDSNQPQHF.

The CDR3 region has the DNA TGTGCCAGCAGCTCAGCTGGCTACACCTTC. Its translation: CASSSAGYTF. The gene calls are TRBV28 and TRBJ1-2; the D is unclear. The germline V gene has CDR1 MDHEN and CDR2 SYDVKM. The CDR3 totals 10 residues. The ends were cut back, 6 bases at V and 7 bases at J, with 6 bases in the middle.

This chain connects TRBV19 to TRBJ2-7, with D unresolved. Germline V CDR1 and CDR2: LNHDA, SQIVND (reference sequence). The CDR3 consists of 16 residues. With 2 bases removed from V and 7 bases from J, the gap between germline ends came to 21 bases. As DNA, the CDR3 is TGTGCCAGTAGTATACCCACCGCGGTGGCAGGTCGGGAGCAGTACTTC. It encodes CASSIPTAVAGREQYF.

The V gene is TRBV6-1, the J gene TRBJ2-7; D remains unclear. This CDR3 is built from 13 residues. CDR1 MNHNS and CDR2 SASEGT come from the germline V gene. The V end lost 0 bases, the J end lost 6 bases, and 9 bases lay between the germline ends. Here the CDR3 reads CASSEAASREQYF. The CDR3 nucleotides are TGTGCCAGCAGTGAAGCGGCTTCCCGCGAGCAGTACTTC.

The chain combines TRBV15 with TRBJ2-1, with D perhaps given as TRBD1 or TRBD2 (5 bases each). The CDR3 spans 15 residues. The V end was cut by 0 bases, the J end by 6 bases, with 12 bases between. Germline V lookup: CDR1 LNHNV, CDR2 YYDKDF (reference sequence). The CDR3 loop reads CATSRDPGPGNEQFF. Here the CDR3 DNA reads TGTGCCACCAGCAGAGATCCGGGGCCCGGCAATGAGCAGTTCTTC. Supplemented by reference TRBV15 and TRBJ2-1, the full variable domain reads DAMVIQNPRYQVTQFGKPVTLSCSQTLNHNVMYWYQQKSSQAPKLLFHYYDKDFNNEADTPDNFQSRRPNTSFCFLDIRSPGLGDTAMYLCATSRDPGPGNEQFFGPGTRLTVL.

The CDR3 DNA reads as TGTGCCAGTAGGGATGGGGGGAAAGAGACCCAGTACTTC. Amino acid sequence: CASRDGGKETQYF. This chain joins TRBV19 and TRBJ2-5; D may be TRBD2 (6 bases). V was pared by 6 bases and J by 3 bases, with 11 bases between. The CDR3 runs 13 residues. Germline V gene sequence: CDR1 LNHDA, CDR2 SQIVND (reference sequence).

The chain joins TRBV5-5 to TRBJ2-1, with 7 bases aligning to TRBD1. Germline CDR1 SGHKS, CDR2 YYEKEE (reference sequence). V was clipped by 4 bases and J by 9 bases; unmatched bases: 7. CDR3 length: 13 amino acids. The CDR3 DNA sequence: TGTGCCAGCAGCCCCGGGACAGTTCGTGAGCAGTTCTTC. Residues: CASSPGTVREQFF.

The gene calls are TRBV6-1 and TRBJ2-5; D unclear. CDR1 and CDR2 (germline): MNHNS, SASEGT. The CDR3 has 13 residues. V was shortened by 7 bases and J by 6 bases, with 15 bases between the two germline ends. DNA of the CDR3: TGTGCCAGCAAACGGGCTCCCTTGCAGACCCAGTACTTC. Encoded protein: CASKRAPLQTQYF.

This clone was seen a handful of times. This chain joins TRBV19 and TRBJ1-2; D remains ambiguous. Germline CDR1 LNHDA, CDR2 SQIVND (reference sequence). The CDR3 loop spans 16 amino acids. V was pared by 1 base and J by 0 bases, with 12 bases between. This CDR3 reads CASSIGLDRPNYGYTF. DNA of the CDR3: TGTGCCAGTAGTATAGGGTTGGACCGTCCTAACTATGGCTACACCTTC. Drawing the rest from reference TRBV19 and TRBJ1-2, the complete variable domain is DGGITQSPKYLFRKEGQNVTLSCEQNLNHDAMYWYRQDPGQGLRLIYYSQIVNDFQKGDIAEGYSVSREKKESFPLTVTSAQKNPTAFYLCASSIGLDRPNYGYTFGSGTRLTVV.

The J gene is TRBJ1-1, the V gene TRBV6-4, with 12 bases identical to TRBD1. This CDR3 region has 17 residues. CDR1 MRHNA and CDR2 SNTAGT come from the germline V gene. V gave up 3 bases and J gave up 10 bases; unmatched junction bases: 15. CDR3 sequence: CASSDHLRDRGLGGAFF. The CDR3, as DNA: TGTGCCAGCAGTGATCACCTCAGGGACAGGGGGCTGGGAGGAGCTTTCTTT.

The chain carries TRBV6-6 and TRBJ2-7, with 10 bases fitting TRBD1. Germline V lookup: CDR1 MNHNY, CDR2 SVGAGI (reference sequence). J was trimmed by 5 bases and V by 7 bases; bases with no gene match: 11. CDR3 length: 15 amino acids. CDR3 bases: TGTGCCAGCACCTACGGGAGACAGGGGGCTCACGAGCAGTACTTC. Residues: CASTYGRQGAHEQYF.

The chain uses TRBV11-2 and TRBJ2-7; 8 bases fit TRBD1. Germline V gene sequence: CDR1 SGHAT, CDR2 FQNNGV. V was clipped by 6 bases and J by 1 base; unmatched bases: 8. The length of the CDR3 is 15 residues. DNA for the CDR3: TGTGCCAGCAGTTTTACCGGGACAGGTTCCTACGAGCAGTACTTC. Translated, it gives CASSFTGTGSYEQYF.